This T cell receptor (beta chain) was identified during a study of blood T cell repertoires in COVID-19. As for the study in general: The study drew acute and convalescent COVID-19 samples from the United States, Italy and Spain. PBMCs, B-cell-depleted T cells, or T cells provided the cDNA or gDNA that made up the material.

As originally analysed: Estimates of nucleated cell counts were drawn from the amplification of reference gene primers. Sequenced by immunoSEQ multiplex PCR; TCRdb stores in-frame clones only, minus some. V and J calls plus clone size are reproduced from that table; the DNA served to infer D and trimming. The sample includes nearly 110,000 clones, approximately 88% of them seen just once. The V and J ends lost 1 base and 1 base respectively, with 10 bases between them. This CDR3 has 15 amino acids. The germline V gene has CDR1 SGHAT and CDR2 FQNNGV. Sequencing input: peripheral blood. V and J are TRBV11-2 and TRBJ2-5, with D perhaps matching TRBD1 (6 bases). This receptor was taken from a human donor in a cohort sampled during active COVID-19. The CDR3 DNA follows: TGTGCCAGCAGCTTAGCGAGGGGGTTCCAAGAGACCCAGTACTTC. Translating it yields CASSLARGFQETQYF.